The 18 T cell receptor beta chains reported below all come from one sample, sequenced in a study of T cell repertoires in cytomegalovirus infection. These receptors have no known antigen. TCRdb used MiXCR to reprocess the reads, holding one entry per CDR3 protein. Here the sample spans approximately 110,000 distinct CDR3 sequences, under 30% being singletons. The sequences come from CD8+ T cells from cultured PBMCs, collected from culture after CMV antigen stimulation. These receptors were obtained from a human donor in good health (CMV status not recorded). Some clones in this sample may be carry-over from other donors' samples.

V gene TRBV12-3 or TRBV12-4 combines with J gene TRBJ2-1; D possibly matches TRBD1 or TRBD2 (5 bases each). With 4 bases removed from V and 2 bases from J, the gap between germline ends came to 15 bases. The CDR3 is 16 amino acids. The CDR3 reads CASSSGPGNTYNEQFF. CDR3 nucleotides: TGTGCCAGCAGTTCGGGACCAGGGAACACCTACAATGAGCAGTTCTTC.

This clonotype has just a few counts. Its ends do not fully match the called genes, so a read error is possible. The rearrangement uses TRBV19 and TRBJ1-1, with D maybe TRBD1 (5 bases). The CDR3 extends over 16 amino acids. The germline gives CDR1 LNHDA, CDR2 SQIVND (reference sequence). The DNA of the CDR3 is TGTGCCAGCAGTACGTTGGGGACGGCAACCTACACTGAAGCTTTCTTT. Protein sequence: CASSTLGTATYTEAFF.

The chain joins TRBV6-1 to TRBJ2-3; 8 positions match TRBD2. Germline-derived CDR1 and CDR2 are MNHNS and SASEGT. The V gene end was trimmed by 5 bases and the J gene end by 2 bases; junction bases not matched to a gene: 6. The CDR3 is 15 amino acids. The CDR3 sequence: CASSSAAGDTDTQYF. The CDR3 DNA reads TGTGCCAGCAGTTCAGCAGCGGGAGACACAGATACGCAGTATTTT.

The chain is built from TRBV2 and TRBJ1-1; possibly TRBD1 for D (5 bases). The CDR3 has 13 residues. Germline values: CDR1 SNHLY, CDR2 FYNNEI. Trimming took 11 bases from V and 10 from J, leaving 23 bases between them. The CDR3 DNA is TGTGCCGGACTGGGGGGAGGGGCGACGGGAGCTTTCTTT. Translation: CAGLGGGATGAFF.

The chain carries TRBV3-1 and TRBJ2-3, with D possibly TRBD2 on 7 matching bases. This CDR3 region has 16 residues. Germline CDR1 and CDR2: LGHDT and YNNKEL (reference sequence). V lost 1 base to trimming and J lost 2 bases, with 13 bases between them. CDR3 nucleotides: TGTGCCAGCAGCCAAGTTCTAGGGGGGGACACAGATACGCAGTATTTT. Protein: CASSQVLGGDTDTQYF.

A few counts support this clonotype. The chain couples TRBV7-9 to TRBJ2-1; the D gene is possibly TRBD1 (6 bases). This CDR3 has 12 residues. In germline, CDR1 is SEHNR, CDR2 FQNEAQ (reference sequence). Trimming shortened V by 5 bases and J by 7 bases, and 9 bases separated the two germline ends. CDR3 DNA: TGTGCCAGCAGCCTACAGGGAAATGAGCAGTTCTTC. It yields the protein CASSLQGNEQFF.

This clonotype has at least ten counts. In nucleotides, the CDR3 is TGTGCCAGCAGCGGTAGCACAGATACGCAGTATTTT. Its protein product is CASSGSTDTQYF. The chain couples TRBV9 to TRBJ2-3; D not resolved. From germline, CDR1 is SGDLS and CDR2 YYNGEE. The germline V and J ends were trimmed by 3 bases and 0 bases, with 2 bases remaining between them. CDR3 length: 12 amino acids.

This clonotype was found a few times. The chain has TRBV3-1 and TRBJ2-1; 9 bases agree with TRBD1. The germline CDR1 and CDR2 sequences are LGHDT and YNNKEL (reference sequence). Unmatched junction bases numbered 3, after V lost 2 bases and J lost 4 bases. The CDR3 has 15 amino acids. The CDR3 nucleotides are TGTGCCAGCAGCCAAAGCGACAGGGGGTACAATGAGCAGTTCTTC. Translated, it gives CASSQSDRGYNEQFF.

In its sample, this clonotype was seen a few times. The chain uses TRBV9 and TRBJ1-2, with D perhaps TRBD1 (6 bases). CDR1 is SGDLS and CDR2 is YYNGEE in the germline V gene. The CDR3 spans 14 residues. V was clipped by 5 bases and J by 3 bases, with 14 bases between them. CDR3 in amino acids: CASRDTGFDYGYTF. For the CDR3, the DNA is TGTGCCAGCAGAGATACAGGGTTCGACTATGGCTACACCTTC.

This clonotype occurred many times. The rearrangement uses TRBV19 and TRBJ1-2, with a weak D call TRBD1 (6 bases). The V end lost 5 bases, the J end lost 6 bases, and 16 bases lay between the germline ends. The CDR3 is 14 amino acids. Germline CDR1 LNHDA, CDR2 SQIVND (reference sequence). The DNA of the CDR3 is TGTGCCAGTAGTGTGCAGGGGAATTGGAATGGCTACACCTTC. Its translation: CASSVQGNWNGYTF.

This clonotype was detected ten times or more. The chain combines TRBV7-8 with TRBJ1-1; D unclear. Germline loops: CDR1 SGHVS, CDR2 FQNEAQ. This CDR3 contains 14 residues. Trimming removed 4 bases at V and 4 bases at J, with 13 bases between. As DNA, the CDR3 is TGTGCCAGCAGCTCACCTATCTCGGGCACTGAAGCTTTCTTT. This codes for CASSSPISGTEAFF. Full variable domain (missing parts from reference TRBV7-8 and TRBJ1-1): GAGVSQSPRYKVAKRGQDVALRCDPISGHVSLFWYQQALGQGPEFLTYFQNEAQLDKSGLPSDRFFAERPEGSVSTLKIQRTQQEDSAVYLCASSSPISGTEAFFGQGTRLTVV.

The chain joins TRBV6-4 to TRBJ2-2; D possibly uses TRBD1 or TRBD2 (5 bases each). In germline, CDR1 is MRHNA, CDR2 SNTAGT. This CDR3 spans 14 amino acids. The V end was cut by 6 bases, the J end by 4 bases, with 12 bases between. CDR3 loop: CASSPGTSTGELFF. CDR3 nucleotides: TGTGCCAGCAGCCCCGGGACCTCCACCGGGGAGCTGTTTTTT.

Only one count was recorded for this clonotype. A much larger clone lies one base from this, so it may be a read error. V is TRBV27 and J is TRBJ2-1; 9 bases are shared with TRBD1. J gave up 9 bases and V 1 base, and 10 bases lay outside the gene matches. Looked up from germline, CDR1 is MNHEY and CDR2 is SMNVEV (reference sequence). CDR3 length: 16 amino acids. CDR3 amino acids: CASSLLVGQGTGEQFF. DNA of the CDR3: TGTGCCAGCAGTTTATTGGTAGGACAGGGGACGGGTGAGCAGTTCTTC.

This clonotype was detected ten times or more. The chain combines TRBV6-1 with TRBJ1-5; D is perhaps TRBD1 (5 bases). This CDR3 spans 14 amino acids. The germline V gene encodes CDR1 MNHNS and CDR2 SASEGT. The germline V and J ends were trimmed by 5 bases and 0 bases, with 8 bases remaining between them. CDR3 amino acids: CASSKGDSNQPQHF. The CDR3 bases are TGTGCCAGCAGTAAAGGGGATAGCAATCAGCCCCAGCATTTT.

This clonotype was counted many times. This sequence joins TRBV7-2 and TRBJ1-6, with D unclear. V shed 2 bases and J shed 6 bases, with 8 bases lying between them. The germline V gene has CDR1 SGHTA and CDR2 FQGNSA. The CDR3 consists of 14 residues. This CDR3 is CASSLLLPNSPLHF. The CDR3 nucleotides read TGTGCCAGCAGCTTACTACTACCTAATTCACCCCTCCACTTT.

The chain uses TRBV15 and TRBJ2-1; D might be TRBD2 (5 bases). The CDR3 runs to 14 residues. The germline V gene has CDR1 LNHNV and CDR2 YYDKDF (reference sequence). V lost 5 bases, J lost 9 bases, and 17 bases lay in between. The CDR3 protein is CATSAWRGQREQFF. In DNA form, the CDR3 reads TGTGCCACCAGCGCCTGGCGAGGGCAACGTGAGCAGTTCTTC. Looking up the rest from reference TRBV15 and TRBJ2-1 gives the full variable domain: DAMVIQNPRYQVTQFGKPVTLSCSQTLNHNVMYWYQQKSSQAPKLLFHYYDKDFNNEADTPDNFQSRRPNTSFCFLDIRSPGLGDTAMYLCATSAWRGQREQFFGPGTRLTVL.

The chain is built from TRBV4-1 and TRBJ2-1; 9 bases line up with TRBD2. This CDR3 comprises 16 residues. Germline loops: CDR1 MGHRA, CDR2 YSYEKL. The V and J ends lost 0 bases and 4 bases, in that order; junction bases with no gene match: 4. The CDR3 DNA reads as TGCGCCAGCAGCCAAGAAGAAGCGGGGGGATACAATGAGCAGTTCTTC. Protein: CASSQEEAGGYNEQFF.

This clonotype was seen only a few times. The chain recombines TRBV6-6 with TRBJ2-1, with D possibly TRBD1 on 6 matching bases. V shed 0 bases and J shed 3 bases, with 12 bases lying between them. The CDR3 consists of 16 residues. CDR1 and CDR2 (germline): MNHNY, SVGAGI (reference sequence). The DNA of the CDR3 is TGTGCCAGCAGTTACTCGAGTGGGGGCTTCTACAATGAGCAGTTCTTC. Its protein product is CASSYSSGGFYNEQFF.